Below, one TCR beta chain is given with its context. Its antigen is not identified. The entry originates in a study of T cell responses to AZD1222 COVID-19 vaccine. The overall study: Pooled samples include second doses given at about 4 or 12 weeks.

Whole-study results and caveats: Scientists sampled the repertoires only once the peak T cell response had passed.

Assay used: immunoSEQ multiplex PCR; TCRdb lists only in-frame clones, some missing. Of approximately 89,000 clones in the sample, under 95% are singletons; the top ten hold 5.2%. The V and J ends lost 7 bases and 6 bases, in that order; junction bases with no gene match: 10. Germline CDR1 GTSNPN, CDR2 SVGIG (reference sequence). The CDR3 sequence is 13 residues long. The source is an adult in good health. This rearrangement joins TRBV30 to TRBJ2-7, with TRBD1 identical over 9 bases. The sequences come from peripheral blood, collected on day 0 of AZD1222 vaccination. Written as DNA, the CDR3 is TGTGCCTACACGGGACAGGGTCCTGCCGAGCAGTACTTC. Translating gives CAYTGQGPAEQYF.